This T cell receptor beta chain was sequenced in a study of T cells in Graves' hyperthyroidism and ophthalmopathy. Study-level points and caveats: Expanded thyroid clonotypes (above 0.001) were mostly also found in blood.

Researchers took RNA transcripts and amplified the TCR beta CDR3 regions from them. First-round RT-PCR with HTBI primers amplified the TCR CDR3 region. TCRdb recomputed calls from the multiplex PCR reads with MiXCR, one row per CDR3 protein. The sample yields hundreds of thousands of distinct CDR3 sequences, about half seen once. This clonotype was seen more than once but under ten times. What it recognizes is unknown. The V end was cut by 4 bases, the J end by 3 bases, with 9 bases between. This CDR3 is 14 amino acids long. Germline V gene data show CDR1 as SGHTA and CDR2 as FQGTGA. The rearrangement joins TRBV7-3 to TRBJ2-2; no clear D. The sequence came from a woman aged 18-29 years with Graves' hyperthyroidism. Source material: peripheral blood or thyroid tissue (not recorded which). CDR3 protein: CASSSKGHTGELFF. The CDR3 DNA follows: TGTGCCAGCAGCTCCAAGGGCCACACCGGGGAGCTGTTTTTT.